This is a list of T cell receptor beta chains from one sample in a study of blood T cell repertoires in COVID-19. Profiling relied on immunoSEQ multiplex PCR, and the TCRdb table lists in-frame clones only, not all of them. The profile shows roughly 100,000 clones, more than 75% of them singletons. The material sequenced was peripheral blood. These receptors were collected from a human donor in a cohort sampled during active COVID-19. The CDR3 runs from the conserved cysteine through the conserved F or W. The D gene is left open where the match is weak. Only part of the rows carry a size: once, few, many, or a class if the clone is expanded.

.	TRBV11-2	.	TRBJ1-2	TGTGCCAGCAGCTTAAGGCCAGACAGATGGAAATATGGCTACACCTTC	CASSLRPDRWKYGYTF
.	TRBV7-6	.	TRBJ2-5	TGTGCCAGCAGTCTAAGATCCCCGGGGGTCCAAGAGACCCAGTACTTC	CASSLRSPGVQETQYF
.	TRBV7-2	TRBD2	TRBJ2-7	TGTGCCAGCAGCCTTCAGGCAGCGGGGGTTGGCTCCTACGAGCAGTACTTC	CASSLQAAGVGSYEQYF
.	TRBV28	.	TRBJ1-5	TGTGCCAGCACCCCTTTTTTCCCCGGTAATCAGCCCCAGCATTTT	CASTPFFPGNQPQHF
.	TRBV12-3/TRBV12-4	.	TRBJ1-2	TGTGCCAGCAGTTTGAAGGTTGCGGGTGGCTACACCTTC	CASSLKVAGGYTF
.	TRBV4-3	TRBD1	TRBJ1-2	TGCGCCAGCAGCCGTTCCGCTGGACAGGGGGCATTTAGCTACACCTTC	CASSRSAGQGAFSYTF
.	TRBV5-1	.	TRBJ1-5	TGCGCCAGCAGCCCCGCGGGAGGGGCCAATCAGCCCCAGCATTTT	CASSPAGGANQPQHF
few	TRBV11-3	TRBD1	TRBJ1-2	TGTGCCAGCAGCTCCAGGACAGGGTGGAACTATGGCTACACCTTC	CASSSRTGWNYGYTF
.	TRBV5-6	TRBD1	TRBJ2-7	TGTGCCAGCAGCTCCCAGGGGGCCCCCTACGAGCAGTACTTC	CASSSQGAPYEQYF
.	TRBV29-1	.	TRBJ1-5	TGCAGCGTCGTACAGGGCGGCAATCAGCCCCAGCATTTT	CSVVQGGNQPQHF
.	TRBV3-1/TRBV3-2	TRBD1	TRBJ1-2	TGTGCCAGCAATAAAAGGACAGGGGGCGCGAACTATGGCTACACCTTC	CASNKRTGGANYGYTF
.	TRBV3-1/TRBV3-2	.	TRBJ2-7	TGTGCCAGCAGCCAAGAGTCTAGGGGATCGAGCTACGAGCAGTACTTC	CASSQESRGSSYEQYF
.	TRBV5-1	TRBD2	TRBJ2-3	TGCGCCAGCAGAAAAATCCTAGCGGGGAGCACAGATACGCAGTATTTT	CASRKILAGSTDTQYF
few	TRBV5-6	TRBD1	TRBJ2-1	TGTGCCAGCAGCCTAACAGGGGCCGCGCACGATGAGCAGTTCTTC	CASSLTGAAHDEQFF
few	TRBV3-1/TRBV3-2	.	TRBJ2-5	TGTGCCAGCAGCCAAGAACGTCGGGTGGAGACCCAGTACTTC	CASSQERRVETQYF